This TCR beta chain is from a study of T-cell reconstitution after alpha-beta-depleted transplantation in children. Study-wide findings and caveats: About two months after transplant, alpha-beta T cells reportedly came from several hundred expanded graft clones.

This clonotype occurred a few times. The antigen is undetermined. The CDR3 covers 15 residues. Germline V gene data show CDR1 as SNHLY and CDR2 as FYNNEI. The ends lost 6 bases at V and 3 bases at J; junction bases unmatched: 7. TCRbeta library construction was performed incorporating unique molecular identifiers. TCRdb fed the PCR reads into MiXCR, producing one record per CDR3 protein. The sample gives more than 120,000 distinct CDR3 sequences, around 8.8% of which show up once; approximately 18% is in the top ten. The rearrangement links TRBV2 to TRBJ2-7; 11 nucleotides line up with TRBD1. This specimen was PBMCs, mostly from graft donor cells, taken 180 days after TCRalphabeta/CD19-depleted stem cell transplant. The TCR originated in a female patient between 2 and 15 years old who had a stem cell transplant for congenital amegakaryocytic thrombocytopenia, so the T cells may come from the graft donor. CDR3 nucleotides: TGTGCCAGCAGGCCCGGGACAGGGGGGCACTACGAGCAGTACTTC. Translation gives CASRPGTGGHYEQYF.